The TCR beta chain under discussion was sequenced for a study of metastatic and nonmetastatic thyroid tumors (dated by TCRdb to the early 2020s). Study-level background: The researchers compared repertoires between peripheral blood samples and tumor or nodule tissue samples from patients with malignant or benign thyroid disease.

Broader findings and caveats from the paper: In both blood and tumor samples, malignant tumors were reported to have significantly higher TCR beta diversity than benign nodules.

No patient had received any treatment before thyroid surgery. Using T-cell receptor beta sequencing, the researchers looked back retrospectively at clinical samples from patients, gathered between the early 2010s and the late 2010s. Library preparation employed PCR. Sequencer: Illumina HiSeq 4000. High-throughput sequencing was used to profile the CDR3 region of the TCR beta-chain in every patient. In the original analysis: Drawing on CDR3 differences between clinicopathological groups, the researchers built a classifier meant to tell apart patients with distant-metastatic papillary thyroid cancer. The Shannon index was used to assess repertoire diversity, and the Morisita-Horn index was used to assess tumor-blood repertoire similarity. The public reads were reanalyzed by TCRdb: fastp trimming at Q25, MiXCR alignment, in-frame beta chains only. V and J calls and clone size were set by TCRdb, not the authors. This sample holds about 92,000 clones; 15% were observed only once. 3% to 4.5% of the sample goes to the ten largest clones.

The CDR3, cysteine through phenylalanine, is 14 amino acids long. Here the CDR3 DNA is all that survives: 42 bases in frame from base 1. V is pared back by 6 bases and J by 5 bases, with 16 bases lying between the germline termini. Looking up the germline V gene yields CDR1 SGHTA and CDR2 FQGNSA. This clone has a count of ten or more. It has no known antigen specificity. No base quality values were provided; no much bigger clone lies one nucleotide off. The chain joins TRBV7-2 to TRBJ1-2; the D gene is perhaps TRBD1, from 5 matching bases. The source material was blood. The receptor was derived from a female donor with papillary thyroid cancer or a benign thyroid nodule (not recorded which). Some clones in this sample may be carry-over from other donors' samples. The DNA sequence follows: TGTGCCAGCAGAATCGCCGGGGGGGGGTATGGCTACACCTTC. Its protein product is CASRIAGGGYGYTF. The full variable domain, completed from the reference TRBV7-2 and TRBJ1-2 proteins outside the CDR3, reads GAGVSQSPSNKVTEKGKDVELRCDPISGHTALYWYRQSLGQGLEFLIYFQGNSAPDKSGLPSDRFSAERTGGSVSTLTIQRTQQEDSAVYLCASRIAGGGYGYTFGSGTRLTVV.